These T cell receptor beta chains were read from a single sample in a study of T cells in localized non-small cell lung cancer. Clones were read by immunoSEQ multiplex PCR, and TCRdb kept only the in-frame ones, dropping some. The sample carries some 140,000 clones, roughly 90% recorded once. Sequencing used peripheral blood, obtained before any cancer treatment. Receptor source: a female donor older than 55 with stage I lung adenocarcinoma. Each CDR3 is given with its conserved first and last residue. Fields, in order: V gene, J gene, clone size, D gene, CDR3 DNA, CDR3 protein. The D gene is left open where the match is weak. A row's size may be missing; if present it is once, few, many or a size class.

>TRBV5-1|TRBJ2-2|-|-
TGCGCCAGCAGCTTGGGGACACGAAACACCGGGGAGCTGTTTTTT
CASSLGTRNTGELFF
>TRBV5-6|TRBJ2-2|few|-
TGTGCCAGCAGCTTAGGGGGATTGGACACCGGGGAGCTGTTTTTT
CASSLGGLDTGELFF
>TRBV29-1|TRBJ2-4|-|TRBD1
TGCAGCGGGGGGACAGGACGACCAACGATGCTAGCCAAAAACATTCAGTACTTC
CSGGTGRPTMLAKNIQYF
>TRBV12-5|TRBJ2-1|-|-
TGTGCTAGTGCCCCCCAGGGGGGCTCCTACAATGAGCAGTTCTTC
CASAPQGGSYNEQFF
>TRBV6-1|TRBJ1-2|-|TRBD1
TGTGCCAGCATAGGGACAGTCTATGGCTACACCTTC
CASIGTVYGYTF
>TRBV7-8|TRBJ2-1|-|TRBD2
TGTGCCAGCAGCCCACGGACTAGCGGAGGGGGGCACAATGAGCAGTTCTTC
CASSPRTSGGGHNEQFF
>TRBV9|TRBJ2-7|-|-
TGTGCCAGCAGCGTAGCCCCCCTCAACGTTTACGAGCAGTACTTC
CASSVAPLNVYEQYF
>TRBV19|TRBJ2-5|-|-
TGTGCCAGTAGTGTGGAAGGCCGCGGGGAGACCCAGTACTTC
CASSVEGRGETQYF
>TRBV28|TRBJ2-3|-|TRBD1
TGTGCCAGCAGTTATTCTCGGACAGGGGGGTTTAAAGATACGCAGTATTTT
CASSYSRTGGFKDTQYF
>TRBV6-1|TRBJ2-5|-|-
TGTGCCAGCAGTGAAACGGCGCCAGGGACAAGGTTGGAGACCCAGTACTTC
CASSETAPGTRLETQYF
>TRBV11-3|TRBJ2-7|once|-
TGTGCCAGCAGCCGCAACGGAGACGAGCAGTACTTC
CASSRNGDEQYF
>TRBV29-1|TRBJ1-4|-|-
TGCAGCGTTGGGGTGGGGGATCCGAGGCTGGAGGAAAAACTGTTTTTT
CSVGVGDPRLEEKLFF
>TRBV7-3|TRBJ1-1|-|-
TGTGCCAGCAGTTTAGGGACTTCTCTAAACTCGAACACTGAAGCTTTCTTT
CASSLGTSLNSNTEAFF
>TRBV15|TRBJ2-1|-|TRBD2
TGTGCCACCAGCAGAGATCGAGCCGCCGGGAGGGTCTATGAGCAGTTCTTC
CATSRDRAAGRVYEQFF
>TRBV6-5|TRBJ2-2|-|-
TGTGCCAGCAGTTATTTTTGGACTCCAACCGGGGAGCTGTTTTTT
CASSYFWTPTGELFF
>TRBV11-3|TRBJ2-1|-|TRBD2
TGTGCCAGCAGCTTACTAGCGGGATCAGGCAATGAGCAGTTCTTC
CASSLLAGSGNEQFF
>TRBV5-1|TRBJ2-2|-|-
TGCGCCAGCAGCTTAAATCAGAAAAACACCGGGGAGCTGTTTTTT
CASSLNQKNTGELFF
>TRBV4-1|TRBJ2-1|once|TRBD2
TGCGCCAGCAGCCAAGTGGCAAGCGGGAGGGCAGGTGAGCAGTTCTTC
CASSQVASGRAGEQFF
>TRBV5-1|TRBJ1-3|-|-
TGCGCCAGCAGCTTGGGGGAGAGCTCTGGAAACACCATATATTTT
CASSLGESSGNTIYF
>TRBV5-1|TRBJ1-2|-|-
TGCGCCAGCAGCTTGGGTCCCAGTAACTATGGCTACACCTTC
CASSLGPSNYGYTF
>TRBV19|TRBJ2-7|-|-
TGTGCCAGTAGTCCGCAGACAGGTCTTATCGAGCAGTACTTC
CASSPQTGLIEQYF
>TRBV28|TRBJ2-7|-|TRBD2
TGTGCCAGCAGTTTTAGACTAGCGGACGAGCAGTACTTC
CASSFRLADEQYF
>TRBV9|TRBJ2-1|-|TRBD2
TGTGCCAGCAGCGTAGGCCCCGGGACTAGCGGCAATGAGCAGTTCTTC
CASSVGPGTSGNEQFF
>TRBV7-2|TRBJ1-5|-|-
TGTGCCAGCAGCTTAGCGTTCGGCCGGGTATGGCAGCCCCAGCATTTT
CASSLAFGRVWQPQHF
>TRBV5-1|TRBJ2-7|-|TRBD1
TGCGCCAGCCGCTCCGGGACAGGGAACAACGAGCAGTACTTC
CASRSGTGNNEQYF
>TRBV9|TRBJ1-5|-|-
TGTGCCAGCAGCGTAGGTCCGGAAAATCCGCCCCAGCATTTT
CASSVGPENPPQHF
>TRBV28|TRBJ1-2|-|-
TGTGCCAGCAGTTTGGTGGCCGGATATGGCTACACCTTC
CASSLVAGYGYTF
>TRBV28|TRBJ2-1|once|TRBD1
TGTGCCAGCAGTCTACAGGGGAACAATGAGCAGTTCTTC
CASSLQGNNEQFF
>TRBV5-4|TRBJ2-7|-|TRBD1
TGTGCCAGCAGCCTCCGGCAGGGGGCTAGCGAGCAGTACTTC
CASSLRQGASEQYF
>TRBV10-3|TRBJ2-1|-|-
TGTGCCATTGGGAACCACAATGAGCAGTTCTTC
CAIGNHNEQFF
>TRBV28|TRBJ2-7|-|TRBD1
TGTGCCAGCAGCCAAGGGACAGGGAAGCAGTACTTC
CASSQGTGKQYF
>TRBV6-1|TRBJ2-7|-|-
TGTGCCAGCACAATCAGCAGCTCCTACGAGCAGTACTTC
CASTISSSYEQYF
>TRBV11-2|TRBJ2-7|-|TRBD2
TGTGCCAGCAGCCCCGGGACTAGCGGGAGGAGCTACGAGCAGTACTTC
CASSPGTSGRSYEQYF
>TRBV5-1|TRBJ1-2|-|-
TGCGCCAGCAAGGACGGGGATTTCTATGGCTACACCTTC
CASKDGDFYGYTF
>TRBV28|TRBJ2-3|-|-
TGTGCCAGCAACCAATTAGCGACCCTCACAGATACGCAGTATTTT
CASNQLATLTDTQYF